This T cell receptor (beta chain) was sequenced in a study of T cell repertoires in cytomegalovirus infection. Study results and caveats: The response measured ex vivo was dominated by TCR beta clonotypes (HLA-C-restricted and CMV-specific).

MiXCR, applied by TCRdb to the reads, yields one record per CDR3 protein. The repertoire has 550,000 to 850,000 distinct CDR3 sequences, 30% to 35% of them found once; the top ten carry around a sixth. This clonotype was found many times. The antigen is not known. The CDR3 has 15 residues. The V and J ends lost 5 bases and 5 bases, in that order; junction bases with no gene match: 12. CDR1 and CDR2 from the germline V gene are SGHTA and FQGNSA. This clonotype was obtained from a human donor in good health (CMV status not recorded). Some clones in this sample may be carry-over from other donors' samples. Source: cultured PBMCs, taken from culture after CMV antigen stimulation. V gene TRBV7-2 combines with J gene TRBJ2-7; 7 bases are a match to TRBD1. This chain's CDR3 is CASSPRQQGNDEQYF. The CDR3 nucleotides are TGTGCCAGCAGCCCCCGACAACAGGGGAATGACGAGCAGTACTTC.